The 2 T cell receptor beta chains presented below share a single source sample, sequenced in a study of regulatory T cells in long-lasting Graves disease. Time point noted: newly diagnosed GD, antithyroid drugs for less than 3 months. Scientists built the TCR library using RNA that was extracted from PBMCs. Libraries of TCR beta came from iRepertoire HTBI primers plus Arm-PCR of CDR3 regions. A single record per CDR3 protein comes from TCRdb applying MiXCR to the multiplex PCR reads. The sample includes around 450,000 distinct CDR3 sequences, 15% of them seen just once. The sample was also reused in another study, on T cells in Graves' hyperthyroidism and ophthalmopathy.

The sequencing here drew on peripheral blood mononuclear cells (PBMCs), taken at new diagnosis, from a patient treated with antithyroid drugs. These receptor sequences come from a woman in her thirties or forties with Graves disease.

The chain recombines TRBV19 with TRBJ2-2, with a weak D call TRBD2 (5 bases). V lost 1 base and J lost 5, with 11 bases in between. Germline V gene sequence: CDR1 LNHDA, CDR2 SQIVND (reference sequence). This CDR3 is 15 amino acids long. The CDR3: CASSIGRRRTGELFF. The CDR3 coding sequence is TGTGCCAGTAGTATAGGGAGGCGCAGGACCGGGGAGCTGTTTTTT.

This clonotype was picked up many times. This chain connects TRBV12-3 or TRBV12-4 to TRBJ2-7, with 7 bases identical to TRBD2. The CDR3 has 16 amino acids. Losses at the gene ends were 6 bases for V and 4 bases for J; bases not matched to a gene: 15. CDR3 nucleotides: TGTGCCAGCAGGGGGGGGAGAGCGCGAGGTCTATACGAGCAGTACTTC. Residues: CASRGGRARGLYEQYF.